Listed below are T cell receptor beta chains from one sample, sequenced in a study of blood T cell repertoires in COVID-19. Some clones are missing from TCRdb's copy, which holds only in-frame ones; the method was immunoSEQ multiplex PCR. Altogether roughly 200,000 clones are present, 84% being singletons, with the ten largest covering about 4.4%. Sequences were obtained from peripheral blood. These receptors all come from a man aged 50 or older with active or convalescent COVID-19. Each CDR3 is given with its conserved first and last residue. A D gene is named only where the DNA matches it firmly. Clone size, where shown, is once, few, many, or a class for clones that have expanded.

>few|NA|TRBV7-7|TRBJ2-1
CASSLDTESSYNEQFF
TGTGCCAGCAGCTTAGATACGGAGAGCTCCTACAATGAGCAGTTCTTC
>NA|NA|TRBV27|TRBJ1-6
CASSGGPNSPLHF
TGTGCCAGCTCCGGGGGGCCCAATTCACCCCTCCACTTT
>NA|NA|TRBV5-1|TRBJ2-7
CASSLGQSYEQYF
TGCGCCAGCAGCTTGGGACAGTCCTACGAGCAGTACTTC
>NA|TRBD2|TRBV7-2|TRBJ2-3
CASSSGLAGGSDTQYF
TGTGCCAGCAGCTCGGGACTAGCGGGGGGGTCAGATACGCAGTATTTT
>once|NA|TRBV28|TRBJ1-5
CASSAGDRRNQPQHF
TGTGCCAGCAGTGCAGGGGACCGTCGTAATCAGCCCCAGCATTTT
>NA|NA|TRBV6-2/TRBV6-3|TRBJ1-6
CASSYGRKNSPLHF
TGTGCCAGCAGTTACGGCAGAAAGAATTCACCCCTCCACTTT
>NA|NA|TRBV2|TRBJ1-1
CASSEPGNTEAFF
TGTGCCAGCAGTGAACCGGGGAACACTGAAGCTTTCTTT
>few|TRBD2|TRBV2|TRBJ2-5
CASSETSGGETQYF
TGTGCCAGCAGTGAGACTAGCGGGGGGGAGACCCAGTACTTC
>few|TRBD1|TRBV30|TRBJ2-7
CAWSPGQGREQYF
TGTGCCTGGAGCCCAGGACAGGGGAGGGAGCAGTACTTC
>NA|TRBD1|TRBV7-9|TRBJ1-1
CASSSDRYSTEAFF
TGTGCCAGCAGCTCGGACAGGTACTCCACTGAAGCTTTCTTT
>NA|TRBD1|TRBV6-5|TRBJ1-5
CASRGDSNNQPQHF
TGTGCCAGCAGAGGGGACAGTAACAATCAGCCCCAGCATTTT
>NA|NA|TRBV5-4|TRBJ1-1
CASSLAGVVNTEAFF
TGTGCCAGCAGCTTGGCCGGGGTAGTGAACACTGAAGCTTTCTTT
>once|TRBD2|TRBV4-2|TRBJ2-2
CASSQEVQGSGAGPGELFF
TGTGCCAGCAGCCAAGAGGTCCAGGGTAGCGGGGCGGGACCCGGGGAGCTGTTTTTT
>NA|NA|TRBV2|TRBJ1-5
CASSERRNQPQHF
TGTGCCAGCAGTGAACGCAGGAATCAGCCCCAGCATTTT
>NA|TRBD1|TRBV5-1|TRBJ2-5
CASSFQGARETQYF
TGCGCCAGCAGCTTCCAGGGGGCGAGGGAGACCCAGTACTTC
>NA|NA|TRBV5-1|TRBJ1-2
CASRRTQGDYGYTF
TGCGCCAGCAGACGCACACAGGGAGACTATGGCTACACCTTC
>NA|NA|TRBV19|TRBJ1-1
CASSIVIGRTTFF
TGTGCCAGTAGTATAGTTATCGGCAGGACAACTTTCTTT
>few|TRBD2|TRBV25-1|TRBJ2-4
CASRGTSGTLGAKNIQYF
TGTGCCAGCAGGGGGACTAGCGGAACCCTGGGAGCCAAAAACATTCAGTACTTC
>NA|TRBD1|TRBV5-1|TRBJ2-1
CASSLVQGAVNEQFF
TGCGCCAGCAGCCTCGTTCAGGGGGCGGTCAATGAGCAGTTCTTC
>NA|NA|TRBV4-2|TRBJ1-6
CASSRNDIDDSPLHF
TGTGCCAGCAGCCGGAACGACATCGACGATTCACCCCTCCACTTT
>NA|NA|TRBV29-1|TRBJ2-1
CSVEGRVGEQFF
TGCAGCGTTGAGGGTCGGGTGGGTGAGCAGTTCTTC
>NA|NA|TRBV19|TRBJ2-3
CASSMSALSTDTQYF
TGTGCCAGTAGTATGTCAGCGTTAAGCACAGATACGCAGTATTTT
>NA|TRBD1|TRBV6-2/TRBV6-3|TRBJ2-3
CASSYSLRGPDTQYF
TGTGCCAGCAGTTACTCTCTAAGGGGGCCAGATACGCAGTATTTT